This T cell receptor (beta chain) comes out of a study of blood T cells in healthy people across ages. Findings and limits, study-wide: More naive CD4+ cells and higher diversity marked long-lived donors relative to aged donors. Age advanced and TCR beta diversity per million T cells fell, roughly linearly. Strong correlation existed between TCR beta diversity and naive T cell percentage.

CDR3 length: 16 residues. CDR1 DFQATT and CDR2 SNEGSKA come from the germline V gene (reference sequence). J was trimmed by 0 bases and V by 6 bases; bases with no gene match: 11. Combining a sample-barcoded 5' primer with a J-beta primer mix, a second PCR ran for roughly 7 to 12 cycles. Each CDR3 protein gets one entry after TCRdb re-called the 5' RACE reads with MiXCR. The sample lists fewer than 1 million distinct CDR3 sequences; about 42% were seen once. About this clonotype: Its antigen remains unidentified.

The chain employs TRBV20-1 and TRBJ2-5; 9 nucleotides match TRBD2. This TCR was sampled from a man in his 60s in good health. Sequenced sample: blood. The chain's CDR3 is CSAPTSGYPYQETQYF. The CDR3 bases are TGCAGTGCACCGACTAGCGGATACCCTTACCAAGAGACCCAGTACTTC.